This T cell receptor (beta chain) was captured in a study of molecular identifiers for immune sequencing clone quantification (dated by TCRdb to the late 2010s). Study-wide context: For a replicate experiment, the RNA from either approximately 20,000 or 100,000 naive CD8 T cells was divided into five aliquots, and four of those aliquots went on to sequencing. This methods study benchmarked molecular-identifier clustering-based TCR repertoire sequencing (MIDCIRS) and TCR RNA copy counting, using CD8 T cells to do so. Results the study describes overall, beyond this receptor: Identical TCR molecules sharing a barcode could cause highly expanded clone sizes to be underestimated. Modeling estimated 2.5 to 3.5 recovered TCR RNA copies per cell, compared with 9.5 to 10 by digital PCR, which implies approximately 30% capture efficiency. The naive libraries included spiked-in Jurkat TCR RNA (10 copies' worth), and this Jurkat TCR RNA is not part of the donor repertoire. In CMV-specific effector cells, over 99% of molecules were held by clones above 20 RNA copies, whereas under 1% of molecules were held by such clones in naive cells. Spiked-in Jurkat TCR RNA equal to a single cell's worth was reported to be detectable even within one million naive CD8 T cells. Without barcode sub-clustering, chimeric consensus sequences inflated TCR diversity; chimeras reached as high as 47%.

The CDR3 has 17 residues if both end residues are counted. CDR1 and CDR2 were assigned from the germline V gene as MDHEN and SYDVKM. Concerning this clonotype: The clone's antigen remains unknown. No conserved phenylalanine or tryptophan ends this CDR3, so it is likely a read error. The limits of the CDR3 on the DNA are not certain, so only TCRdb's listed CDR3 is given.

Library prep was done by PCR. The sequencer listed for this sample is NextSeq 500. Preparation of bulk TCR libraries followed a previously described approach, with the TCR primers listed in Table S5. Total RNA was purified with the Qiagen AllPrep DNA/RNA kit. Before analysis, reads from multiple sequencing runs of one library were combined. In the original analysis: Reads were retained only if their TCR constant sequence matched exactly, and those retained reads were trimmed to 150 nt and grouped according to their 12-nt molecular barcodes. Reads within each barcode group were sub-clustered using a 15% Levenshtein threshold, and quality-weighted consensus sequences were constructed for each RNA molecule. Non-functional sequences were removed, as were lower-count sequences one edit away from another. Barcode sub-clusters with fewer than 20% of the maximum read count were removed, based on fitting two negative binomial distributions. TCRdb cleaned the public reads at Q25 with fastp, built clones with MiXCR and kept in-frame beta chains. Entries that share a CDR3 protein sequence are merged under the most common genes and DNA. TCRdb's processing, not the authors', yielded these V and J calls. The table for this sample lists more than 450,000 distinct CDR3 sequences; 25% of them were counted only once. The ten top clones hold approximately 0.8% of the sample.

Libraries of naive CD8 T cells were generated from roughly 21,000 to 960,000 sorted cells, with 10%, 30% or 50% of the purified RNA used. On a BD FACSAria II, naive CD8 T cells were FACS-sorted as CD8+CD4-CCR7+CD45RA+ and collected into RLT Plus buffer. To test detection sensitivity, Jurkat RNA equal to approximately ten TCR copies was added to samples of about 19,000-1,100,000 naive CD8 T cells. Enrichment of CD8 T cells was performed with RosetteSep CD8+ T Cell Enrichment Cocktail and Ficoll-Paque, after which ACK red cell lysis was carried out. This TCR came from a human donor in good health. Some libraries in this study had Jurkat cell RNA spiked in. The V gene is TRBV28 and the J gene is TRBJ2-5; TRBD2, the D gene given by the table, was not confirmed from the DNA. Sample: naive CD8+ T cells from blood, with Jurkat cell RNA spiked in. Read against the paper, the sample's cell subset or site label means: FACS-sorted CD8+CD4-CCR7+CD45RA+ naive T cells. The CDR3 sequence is CASSSGLAGVPGETQCL.